These T cell receptor beta chains were read from a single sample in a study of blood T cell repertoires in COVID-19. Method: immunoSEQ multiplex PCR; TCRdb's copy keeps in-frame clones and lacks some. The sample lists around 450,000 clones, about 85% seen once, with about 2.1% in the top ten. Sequencing used PBMCs or T cells enriched from blood (not recorded which). The source is a woman aged 18-30 years with acute COVID-19. Each CDR3 is given with its conserved first and last residue. A D gene is named only where the DNA matches it firmly. Size values are once, few and many counts, or a class for expanded clones, and some rows have none.

clone_size j_call v_call d_call cdr3_aa cdr3_nt
NA TRBJ2-7 TRBV2 TRBD1 CASSSGTGAYEQYF TGTGCCAGTTCCTCCGGGACAGGGGCCTACGAGCAGTACTTC
few TRBJ2-7 TRBV5-1 NA CASSSAGGVYEQYF TGCGCCAGCAGCTCCGCGGGCGGGGTCTACGAGCAGTACTTC
NA TRBJ1-6 TRBV3-1/TRBV3-2 TRBD1 CASSQPDRGSPLHF TGTGCCAGCAGCCAGCCCGACAGGGGTTCACCCCTCCACTTT
NA TRBJ2-1 TRBV19 NA CATSWGTGVYGNEQFF TGTGCCACTAGCTGGGGTACGGGAGTCTATGGCAATGAGCAGTTCTTC
few TRBJ1-6 TRBV28 NA CASTTGSNNSPLHF TGTGCCAGTACAACAGGGAGTAATAATTCACCCCTCCACTTT
once TRBJ2-7 TRBV7-8 TRBD1 CASSLDRGSSYEQYF TGTGCCAGCAGCCTTGACAGGGGATCCTCCTACGAGCAGTACTTC
once TRBJ2-1 TRBV27 TRBD1 CASSFRDRTYNEQFF TGTGCCAGCAGTTTCCGGGACAGGACCTACAATGAGCAGTTCTTC
NA TRBJ1-1 TRBV2 NA CASLIYHTEAFF TGTGCCAGCCTTATTTATCACACTGAAGCTTTCTTT
NA TRBJ2-7 TRBV6-2/TRBV6-3 NA CASSPYSYEQYF TGTGCCAGCAGCCCCTACAGCTACGAGCAGTACTTC
once TRBJ2-5 TRBV28 TRBD2 CASSLGRERETQYF TGTGCCAGCAGTTTAGGGCGGGAGAGGGAGACCCAGTACTTC
NA TRBJ2-7 TRBV27 NA CASSSGAYEQYF TGTGCCAGCAGTTCCGGAGCCTACGAGCAGTACTTC
NA TRBJ2-1 TRBV9 NA CASSNIAGEQFF TGTGCCAGCAGCAATATAGCCGGTGAGCAGTTCTTC
NA TRBJ1-6 TRBV3-1/TRBV3-2 NA CASSQDSRSPLHF TGTGCCAGCAGCCAAGATTCCCGGTCACCCCTCCACTTT
NA TRBJ2-7 TRBV7-8 NA CASSLALYEQYF TGTGCCAGCAGCTTAGCGTTATACGAGCAGTACTTC
NA TRBJ2-5 TRBV28 NA CASGGEGEQETQYF TGTGCCAGCGGCGGGGAGGGGGAGCAAGAGACCCAGTACTTC
NA TRBJ1-3 TRBV27 NA CASSGRDSGNTIYF TGTGCCAGCAGTGGGCGGGACTCTGGAAACACCATATATTTT
NA TRBJ2-3 TRBV27 TRBD1 CASRNRGTGTDTQYF TGTGCCAGCAGAAACAGGGGAACGGGCACAGATACGCAGTATTTT
NA TRBJ1-3 TRBV6-5 TRBD1 CASSMTGGGGNTIYF TGTGCCAGCAGTATGACAGGGGGCGGTGGAAACACCATATATTTT
NA TRBJ2-7 TRBV28 TRBD1 CASRPRQGLHEQYF TGTGCCAGCAGACCGAGACAGGGGCTCCACGAGCAGTACTTC
NA TRBJ2-2 TRBV14 NA CASSLRQLAGELFF TGTGCCAGCAGCCTCAGACAGCTGGCCGGGGAGCTGTTTTTT
NA TRBJ2-7 TRBV18 TRBD2 CASSPSGGTYEQYF TGTGCCAGCTCACCCAGCGGGGGAACCTACGAGCAGTACTTC
NA TRBJ2-7 TRBV5-1 TRBD1 CASSLYATGGSYEQYF TGCGCCAGCAGCTTGTACGCGACAGGGGGTAGCTACGAGCAGTACTTC
NA TRBJ2-7 TRBV2 NA CASRSTAYEQYF TGTGCCAGCAGATCGACAGCCTACGAGCAGTACTTC
NA TRBJ1-2 TRBV12-3/TRBV12-4 NA CASSLQGYGYTF TGTGCCAGCAGCCTTCAGGGGTATGGCTACACCTTC
NA TRBJ2-1 TRBV24-1 TRBD1 CATRDRGDNEQFF TGTGCCACCCGGGACAGGGGCGACAATGAGCAGTTCTTC
NA TRBJ2-1 TRBV9 TRBD2 CASSVGGRGGEQFF TGTGCCAGCAGCGTAGGGGGTCGCGGGGGAGAGCAGTTCTTC
NA TRBJ2-1 TRBV5-5 TRBD2 CASSLELAGVFEQFF TGTGCCAGCAGCTTGGAACTAGCGGGAGTTTTCGAGCAGTTCTTC
NA TRBJ1-1 TRBV27 TRBD1 CASRAGGTEAFF TGTGCCAGCAGAGCAGGGGGCACTGAAGCTTTCTTT
few TRBJ2-1 TRBV2 TRBD2 CATGGGTKFF TGTGCCACGGGCGGGGGGACAAAGTTCTTC
NA TRBJ2-1 TRBV27 TRBD2 CATPTGTSGSSSYNEQFF TGTGCCACCCCAACCGGGACTAGCGGGAGTTCTTCCTACAATGAGCAGTTCTTC
NA TRBJ1-3 TRBV28 NA CASSPLAGSGNTIYF TGTGCCAGCAGCCCCTTGGCAGGCTCTGGAAACACCATATATTTT
NA TRBJ1-2 TRBV5-1 TRBD1 CASSLRGTGDYGYTF TGCGCCAGCAGCCTGCGTGGGACAGGGGACTATGGCTACACCTTC
NA TRBJ1-2 TRBV5-1 TRBD1 CASSPGITGVNYGYTF TGCGCCAGCAGCCCGGGGATTACAGGGGTTAACTATGGCTACACCTTC
NA TRBJ2-6 TRBV6-5 NA CASRERTSGANVLTF TGTGCCAGCAGGGAGCGGACCTCTGGGGCCAACGTCCTGACTTTC
NA TRBJ2-3 TRBV7-9 NA CASSSPEAGNWSPDTQYF TGTGCCAGCAGCTCGCCAGAGGCGGGAAATTGGAGTCCAGATACGCAGTATTTT
NA TRBJ1-2 TRBV11-2 NA CASSSQGSYGYTF TGTGCCAGCAGCTCCCAGGGTTCCTATGGCTACACCTTC
NA TRBJ1-1 TRBV11-2 NA CASTPGENTEAFF TGTGCCAGCACCCCCGGGGAGAACACTGAAGCTTTCTTT
NA TRBJ1-5 TRBV12-3/TRBV12-4 NA CASSPEDNQPQHF TGTGCCAGCAGTCCAGAGGACAATCAGCCCCAGCATTTT
NA TRBJ2-3 TRBV15 NA CATRQYTDTQYF TGTGCCACAAGACAGTACACAGATACGCAGTATTTT
NA TRBJ1-4 TRBV27 TRBD1 CASRRGRLEKLFF TGTGCCAGCAGAAGGGGGCGCCTTGAAAAACTGTTTTTT
NA TRBJ1-1 TRBV9 NA CASSVQSGGNTEAFF TGTGCCAGCAGCGTTCAGTCCGGGGGGAACACTGAAGCTTTCTTT